This T cell receptor (beta chain) came from a study of blood T cell repertoires in COVID-19. In the study overall: The United States, Italy and Spain supplied acute and convalescent COVID-19 samples. Sample material is recorded as cDNA or gDNA derived from T cells, B-cell-depleted T cells, or PBMCs.

Germline trimming cut 0 bases from V and 2 bases from J; bases unmatched to any gene: 9. The CDR3 contains 17 residues. Germline values: CDR1 SGHRS, CDR2 YFSETQ. Method: immunoSEQ multiplex PCR; TCRdb's copy keeps in-frame clones and lacks some. Of more than 300,000 clones in the sample, around 89% were seen once. The chain is built from TRBV5-1 and TRBJ2-3; 7 bases fit TRBD1. Sequenced sample: peripheral blood. The receptor comes from a woman in her thirties or forties with COVID-19, enrolled during active disease. The CDR3: CASSLESSGGYTDTQYF. The CDR3 coding sequence is TGCGCCAGCAGCTTGGAAAGTTCAGGGGGATACACAGATACGCAGTATTTT.